This T cell receptor (beta chain) was observed in a study of CD8 T cells in ankylosing spondylitis (dated by TCRdb to 2017 to 2019). In the study overall: The study set out to find disease-linked TCR variants by profiling T cell receptor beta repertoires in ankylosing spondylitis patients and healthy donors. Peripheral blood was sampled, and synovial fluid was also collected from ankylosing spondylitis patients. The full study cohort was made up of 25 to 30 ankylosing spondylitis patients and some 100 healthy donors. The full study reports these points: A TCR beta motif of several highly homologous amino acid variants appeared characteristic of blood from ankylosing spondylitis patients. The disease-linked clones showed a CD8+ phenotype and occurred at relatively low frequencies in peripheral blood. Some TCR beta motif variants had previously been reported in synovial fluid and blood of reactive arthritis patients, which suggested common disease-initiation mechanisms. According to the report, matched synovial fluid samples from ankylosing spondylitis patients were significantly enriched for the disease-linked clones.

TCRdb lists the instrument as Illumina HiSeq 2500. TCR beta libraries were prepared by quantitative 5'-RACE with molecular barcodes. For the original study's pipeline: A new computational method, built on a probabilistic model of VDJ rearrangement, was used to identify disease-linked TCR variants. Using fastp at Q25 and MiXCR, TCRdb reprocessed the public reads and kept productive beta chains. Here each entry gathers all rows of one CDR3 protein and keeps the most common genes and DNA. The V and J calls follow TCRdb's processing rather than the paper's. The sample records 200,000 to 300,000 distinct CDR3 sequences, about 24% of which are singletons. Clones ranked in the top ten supply around 0.58% of the sample. The table lists this clonotype with a few counts. Its target antigen remains unknown. Base-call qualities are not available, and no considerably larger clone is one nucleotide away. The CDR3 runs 16 residues from the cysteine to the phenylalanine. CDR3 DNA only is kept here, 48 bases in frame from base 1. Trimming removed 0 bases from V and 10 bases from J, leaving 19 bases between the germline ends. The CDR1 and CDR2 encoded by the germline V gene are MGHDK and SYGVNS.

The sequence was obtained from a male donor with ankylosing spondylitis or in good health (not recorded which). The material sequenced was blood, either unsorted or a sorted T cell fraction (not recorded which). The rearrangement combines TRBV25-1 with TRBJ2-1; the D gene assignment is perhaps TRBD1 or TRBD2, with each matching 6 bases. Here the CDR3 is given as CASSEYEGGPGAEQFF. The nucleotide sequence is TGTGCCAGCAGTGAATATGAGGGGGGCCCGGGGGCCGAGCAGTTCTTC.